Listed below are T cell receptor beta chains from one sample, sequenced in a study of blood T cell repertoires in COVID-19. Libraries were prepared by immunoSEQ multiplex PCR; TCRdb keeps only in-frame clonotypes and omits some of them. The data hold under 350,000 clones, with approximately 85% observed a single time. Sequencing was carried out using peripheral blood. These receptors all come from a human donor in a cohort sampled during active COVID-19. CDR3s include the opening cysteine and the closing phenylalanine or tryptophan. The order of the fields is clone size, V gene, J gene, D gene, CDR3 DNA, CDR3 protein. The D gene is left open where the match is weak. Only some rows state a clone size, as once, few, many or a class for expanded clones.

size: .
V: TRBV5-1
J: TRBJ2-2
D: .
DNA: TGCGCCAGCAGCTTAGGGAGGATTAAGGGAGCCGGGGAGCTGTTTTTT
CDR3: CASSLGRIKGAGELFF

size: .
V: TRBV4-2
J: TRBJ2-1
D: .
DNA: TGTGCCAGCAGCCAAGACCCAGGGTGGGGACAGTTCTTC
CDR3: CASSQDPGWGQFF

size: .
V: TRBV6-1
J: TRBJ2-7
D: TRBD2
DNA: TGTGCCAGCAGTGTATCCAGCGGGGTTAGCTCCTACGAGCAGTACTTC
CDR3: CASSVSSGVSSYEQYF

size: .
V: TRBV18
J: TRBJ1-1
D: .
DNA: TGTGCCAGCTCAACTGGGGGGACTGAAGCTTTCTTT
CDR3: CASSTGGTEAFF

size: .
V: TRBV7-3
J: TRBJ2-7
D: TRBD1
DNA: TGTGCCAGCAGCCCGGGACAGGGGCTAAGCTCCTACGAGCAGTACTTC
CDR3: CASSPGQGLSSYEQYF

size: many
V: TRBV2
J: TRBJ2-5
D: TRBD1
DNA: TGTGCCAGCACCTCTGGACAGGGGGGCGGGACCCAGTACTTC
CDR3: CASTSGQGGGTQYF

size: .
V: TRBV19
J: TRBJ2-1
D: .
DNA: TGTGCCAGTAGTTGGGGAGGCGGCAATGAGCAGTTCTTC
CDR3: CASSWGGGNEQFF

size: .
V: TRBV7-2
J: TRBJ1-1
D: .
DNA: TGTGCCAGCAGCTTAGGACATAAGAACACTGAAGCTTTCTTT
CDR3: CASSLGHKNTEAFF

size: .
V: TRBV5-5
J: TRBJ2-2
D: .
DNA: TGTGCCAGCAGCTTCCTCCTTCCAACAGGCACCGGGGAGCTGTTTTTT
CDR3: CASSFLLPTGTGELFF

size: .
V: TRBV7-3
J: TRBJ2-7
D: TRBD2
DNA: TGTGCCAGCAGCACAAAGGGAGGGTCCTACGAGCAGTACTTC
CDR3: CASSTKGGSYEQYF

size: once
V: TRBV6-2/TRBV6-3
J: TRBJ1-5
D: .
DNA: TGTGCCAGCAGTTGGGGGCGAGGGGTAAAAGGGGATCAGCCCCAGCATTTT
CDR3: CASSWGRGVKGDQPQHF

size: .
V: TRBV5-1
J: TRBJ2-1
D: .
DNA: TGCGCCAGCAGCGGCCCGGGGGTTGGTGAGCAGTTCTTC
CDR3: CASSGPGVGEQFF

size: few
V: TRBV25-1
J: TRBJ1-1
D: .
DNA: TGTGCCAGCAGTGAATTGGTCGGTGAAGCTTTCTTT
CDR3: CASSELVGEAFF

size: .
V: TRBV24-1
J: TRBJ2-2
D: .
DNA: TGTGCCACCATTGAAGTGGCCACCGGGGAGCTGTTTTTT
CDR3: CATIEVATGELFF

size: .
V: TRBV6-5
J: TRBJ2-3
D: TRBD2
DNA: TGTGCCAGCAGTTACTCTCGAACTAGCGGGGGAGATACGCAGTATTTT
CDR3: CASSYSRTSGGDTQYF

size: .
V: TRBV7-3
J: TRBJ2-5
D: TRBD2
DNA: TGTGCCAGCAGTCCACTAGCGGGGGGGCCGGTGGAGACCCAGTACTTC
CDR3: CASSPLAGGPVETQYF

size: .
V: TRBV7-8
J: TRBJ2-1
D: .
DNA: TGTGCCAGCAGCTTAGATGTCAGCCAGGATGAGCAGTTCTTC
CDR3: CASSLDVSQDEQFF

size: .
V: TRBV6-1
J: TRBJ1-2
D: TRBD1
DNA: TGTGCCAGCAGTGAAGCGCTTCCGACAGGGGTTGGCTACACCTTC
CDR3: CASSEALPTGVGYTF

size: few
V: TRBV30
J: TRBJ2-7
D: .
DNA: TGTGCCTGGGCTACAGAGACGAGCTCCTACGAGCAGTACTTC
CDR3: CAWATETSSYEQYF

size: .
V: TRBV14
J: TRBJ1-6
D: TRBD1
DNA: TGTGCCAGCAGCCTCGGGACAGCTAATTCACCCCTCCACTTT
CDR3: CASSLGTANSPLHF

size: .
V: TRBV7-8
J: TRBJ1-4
D: .
DNA: TGTGCCAGCAGCCACCAACAGGGTCCAAGTGAAAAACTGTTTTTT
CDR3: CASSHQQGPSEKLFF

size: .
V: TRBV3-1/TRBV3-2
J: TRBJ1-2
D: .
DNA: TGTGCCGCAGGCGACAGCTATGGCTACACCTTC
CDR3: CAAGDSYGYTF

size: .
V: TRBV30
J: TRBJ1-6
D: .
DNA: TGTGCCTGGACTCGAGGGTCGGGCTATAATTCACCCCTCCACTTT
CDR3: CAWTRGSGYNSPLHF

size: .
V: TRBV6-5
J: TRBJ1-1
D: .
DNA: TGTGCCAGCAGTTACGGGGAGGGGGAAGCTTTCTTT
CDR3: CASSYGEGEAFF

size: .
V: TRBV19
J: TRBJ2-7
D: .
DNA: TGTGCCAGTAGTGCCCGGGGGAGCCTAGAGAGCATCTCTGAGCAGTACTTC
CDR3: CASSARGSLESISEQYF

size: .
V: TRBV20-1
J: TRBJ1-4
D: .
DNA: TGCAGTGTCAGCGATAATGAAAAACTGTTTTTT
CDR3: CSVSDNEKLFF

size: .
V: TRBV15
J: TRBJ2-1
D: TRBD2
DNA: TGTGCCACCAGCAGAGAAATTAGCGGGGGCTACAATGAGCAGTTCTTC
CDR3: CATSREISGGYNEQFF